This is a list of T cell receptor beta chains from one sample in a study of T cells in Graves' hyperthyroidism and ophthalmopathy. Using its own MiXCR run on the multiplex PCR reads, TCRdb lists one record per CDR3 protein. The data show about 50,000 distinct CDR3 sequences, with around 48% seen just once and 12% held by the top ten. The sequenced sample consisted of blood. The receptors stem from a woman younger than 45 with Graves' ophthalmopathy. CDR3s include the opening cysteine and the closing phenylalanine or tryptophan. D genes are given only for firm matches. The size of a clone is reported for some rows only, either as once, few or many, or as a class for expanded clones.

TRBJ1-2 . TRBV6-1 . TGTGCCAGCAGTGATGGCAGCTGGGGCTACACCTTC CASSDGSWGYTF
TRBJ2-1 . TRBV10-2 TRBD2 TGCGCCAGCCAAGATCGGACTAGCGGGAGAAAGCATGAGCAGTTCTTC CASQDRTSGRKHEQFF
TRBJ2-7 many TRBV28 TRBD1 TGTGCCAGCAGTTTAAGGGGACAGCACCGAACCGAGCAGTACTTC CASSLRGQHRTEQYF
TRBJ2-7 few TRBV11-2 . TGTGCCTGCAGCTTAAGTGGGGGTAAGGAGCAGTACTTC CACSLSGGKEQYF
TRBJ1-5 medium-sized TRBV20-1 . TGCAGTGCTAAGGTAGGGGATCAGCCCCAGCATTTT CSAKVGDQPQHF
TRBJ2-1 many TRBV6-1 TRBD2 TGTGCCAGCAGGACTAACCAAGGACTAGCGGCCTACAATGAGCAGTTCTTC CASRTNQGLAAYNEQFF
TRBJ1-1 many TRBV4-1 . TGCGCCAGCAGCCAAGGAACAGGGTTCGCTGAAGCTTTCTTT CASSQGTGFAEAFF
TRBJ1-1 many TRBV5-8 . TGTGCCAGCAGCCCCGGCGGGCAGTTGGTTTACACTGAAGCTTTCTTT CASSPGGQLVYTEAFF
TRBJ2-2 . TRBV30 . TGTGCCTGGAGAGCAGGGGCTGTCGGGGAGCTGTTTTTT CAWRAGAVGELFF
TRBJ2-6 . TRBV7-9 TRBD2 TGTGCCAGCAGATCTGGGGGGGGGTCCAGCTCTGGGGCCAACGTCCTGACTTTC CASRSGGGSSSGANVLTF
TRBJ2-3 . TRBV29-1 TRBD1 TGCAGCGTGGGAGGGACACGGACAGGGGGCCTTACAGATACGCAGTATTTT CSVGGTRTGGLTDTQYF
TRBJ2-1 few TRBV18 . TGTGCCAGCTCACCGGGCCCGGCGGAGTCGTACAATGAGCAGTTCTTC CASSPGPAESYNEQFF
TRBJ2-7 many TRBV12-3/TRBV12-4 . TGTGCCAGCAGTCCAAGGACGACAGTTGCCTACGAGCAGTACTTC CASSPRTTVAYEQYF
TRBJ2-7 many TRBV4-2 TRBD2 TGTGCCAGCAGCCAAGAGGTAGCGGGAATCTACGAGCAGTACTTC CASSQEVAGIYEQYF
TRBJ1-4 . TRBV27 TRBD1 TGTGCCAGCAGTTTTTCACGAACGGCAGGGGGCCGGATTGAAAAACTGTTTTTT CASSFSRTAGGRIEKLFF
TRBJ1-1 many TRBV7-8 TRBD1 TGTGCCAGCAGCTTAAGGAGGGGGCTAGGGAACACTGAAGCTTTCTTT CASSLRRGLGNTEAFF
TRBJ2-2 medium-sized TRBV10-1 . TGCGCCAGCAGTGACGGGAAGGAGCTGTTTTTT CASSDGKELFF
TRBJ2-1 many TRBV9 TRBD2 TGTGCCAGCAGCACCAGGACTAGCGGGAGTGGTAATGAGCAGTTCTTC CASSTRTSGSGNEQFF
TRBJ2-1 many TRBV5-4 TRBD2 TGTGCCAGCAGCTTGGGAGGTTCTAGCGGGAGTCGTGAGCAGTTCTTC CASSLGGSSGSREQFF
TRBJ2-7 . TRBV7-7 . TGTGCTAACAGCTTAACGAGCTCCTACGAGCAGTACTTC CANSLTSSYEQYF